This T cell receptor beta chain was observed in a study of T cell clones after liver transplantation. Study in general: Three of the eight recipients were HCV-positive; the rest had non-autoimmune, non-viral transplant indications.

The CDR3 has 16 residues. After removal of 4 bases from V and 3 bases from J, the junction contained 8 bases not matched to a gene. The germline gives CDR1 LNHDA, CDR2 SQIVND (reference sequence). Method: immunoSEQ multiplex PCR; TCRdb's copy keeps in-frame clones and lacks some. Seen here are some 60,000 clones, around two thirds observed once, and the top ten hold about 3%. This sample comprised CD4+ T cells from blood, obtained at the approximately 15-month timepoint. The clonotype originates from a human patient who received a liver transplant. The graft donor may have contributed some T cells. The chain couples TRBV19 to TRBJ2-2, with TRBD1 matching over 7 bases. In DNA, the CDR3 is TGTGCCAGTAGTACCAATACAGGGGTTTACACCGGGGAGCTGTTTTTT. It specifies CASSTNTGVYTGELFF.